Below, 2 T cell receptor beta chains from the same sample are listed, as sequenced in a study of cytomegalovirus exposure and HLA in healthy donors. Primers: 60 Vbeta forward and 13 Jbeta reverse. Repertoires were generated with immunoSEQ multiplex PCR, while TCRdb's copy carries only in-frame clones and drops some. The table shows some 200,000 clones, with 75% to 90% occurring only once. Input material: PBMCs. These receptors were taken from a woman in her late teens or twenties in good health and CMV-seronegative.

The gene calls are TRBV28 and TRBJ1-6; TRBD1 agrees at 9 bases. This CDR3 is 14 amino acids long. V lost 4 bases, J lost 7 bases, and 2 bases stayed unmatched. Looked up from germline, CDR1 is MDHEN and CDR2 is SYDVKM. In DNA, the CDR3 is TGTGCCAGCAGTTCCGGACAGGGGAATTCACCCCTCCACTTT. Its translation is CASSSGQGNSPLHF.

This clone was recorded once. The germline gene is not matched at one end of the junction; a read error may be the cause. The CDR3 is CVSRSHRDRPQETQYF. CDR3 nucleotides: TGTGTCAGCAGATCCCACCGGGACAGGCCCCAAGAGACCCAGTACTTC. The chain joins TRBV5-4 to TRBJ2-5, with 8 bases lining up with TRBD1. This CDR3 region has 16 residues. Germline V gene sequence: CDR1 SGHNT, CDR2 YYREEE (reference sequence).